These 19 T cell receptor beta chains came from one sample sequenced in a study of blood T cell repertoires in COVID-19. Using immunoSEQ multiplex PCR, the repertoire was profiled, and TCRdb retains in-frame clones only, with some absent. The data hold under 200,000 clones, with roughly four fifths observed a single time. Sequences were obtained from peripheral blood. These receptors were taken from a man between 65 and 85 years old who had recovered from COVID-19.

The chain is built from TRBV7-8 and TRBJ2-4; 11 bases match TRBD2. V was pared by 2 bases and J by 0 bases, with 3 bases of the junction left unmatched. Germline CDR1 reads SGHVS; CDR2 reads FQNEAQ. The CDR3 spans 17 residues. The CDR3 nucleotides read TGTGCCAGCAGCTTAAGGGGGACTAGCGGAGCCAAAAACATTCAGTACTTC. Amino acid sequence: CASSLRGTSGAKNIQYF.

The chain employs TRBV29-1 and TRBJ2-5; 11 bases agree with TRBD2. The junction had 3 bases not matched to a gene; V was cut back by 1 base and J by 2 bases. CDR1 is SQVTM and CDR2 is ANQGSEA in the germline V gene. CDR3 length: 15 amino acids. The CDR3 DNA is TGCAGCGTTGAAGTCCTAGCGGGAGGTCAAGAGACCCAGTACTTC. It is translated as CSVEVLAGGQETQYF.

This chain connects TRBV7-2 to TRBJ2-7; 11 bases fit TRBD2. V lost 4 bases and J lost 4; bases outside the gene matches: 12. Germline loops: CDR1 SGHTA, CDR2 FQGNSA. This CDR3 spans 17 amino acids. The CDR3 nucleotides read TGTGCCAGCAGCTACATCCTCACTAGCGGGAGTTCTTACGAGCAGTACTTC. Residues: CASSYILTSGSSYEQYF.

The chain links TRBV9 to TRBJ1-4; no clear D. This CDR3 contains 16 residues. Germline V CDR1 and CDR2: SGDLS, YYNGEE. Trimming shortened V by 2 bases and J by 7 bases, and 18 bases separated the two germline ends. CDR3 residues: CASSVGLNSQGEKLFF. Here the CDR3 DNA reads TGTGCCAGCAGCGTTGGGTTGAACAGTCAAGGTGAAAAACTGTTTTTT. The entire variable domain, with the rest obtained from reference TRBV9 and TRBJ1-4, is as follows: DSGVTQTPKHLITATGQRVTLRCSPRSGDLSVYWYQQSLDQGLQFLIQYYNGEERAKGNILERFSAQQFPDLHSELNLSSLELGDSALYFCASSVGLNSQGEKLFFGSGTQLSVL.

This clone turned up a few times. The chain links TRBV5-1 to TRBJ2-7; possibly TRBD2 for D (6 bases). V was trimmed by 0 bases and J by 4 bases, leaving 17 bases between them. Germline V gene lookup returns CDR1 SGHRS and CDR2 YFSETQ. This CDR3 contains 16 residues. The CDR3 sequence is CASSLGGSGVAYEQYF. The CDR3, as DNA: TGCGCCAGCAGCTTGGGGGGATCGGGAGTGGCGTACGAGCAGTACTTC.

V is TRBV5-1 and J is TRBJ2-2; 9 bases are shared with TRBD1. V lost 4 bases, J lost 4 bases, and 5 bases stayed unmatched. Germline V gene sequence: CDR1 SGHRS, CDR2 YFSETQ. The length of the CDR3 is 15 residues. The CDR3 nucleotides are TGCGCCAGCAGCATGGGACAGGGAATCACCGGGGAGCTGTTTTTT. Translation: CASSMGQGITGELFF.

This chain links TRBV19 with TRBJ2-1; 7 positions match TRBD2. This CDR3 contains 16 residues. CDR1 LNHDA and CDR2 SQIVND come from the germline V gene (reference sequence). V lost 4 bases and J lost 0; bases outside the gene matches: 6. The CDR3 DNA reads as TGTGCCAGTAGTACCAGCTTAGCGGGCTCCTACAATGAGCAGTTCTTC. Its translation: CASSTSLAGSYNEQFF.

This clone was picked up a small number of times. The chain combines TRBV2 with TRBJ1-2; possible D gene TRBD1, 6 bases. The CDR3 has 13 residues. V lost 11 bases, J lost 2 bases, and 15 bases lay in between. Germline CDR1 reads SNHLY; CDR2 reads FYNNEI. The CDR3 here is CAYDRINNYGYTF. The CDR3 nucleotides read TGTGCCTATGACAGGATCAACAACTATGGCTACACCTTC.

V gene TRBV3-1 (or the pseudogene TRBV3-2) combines with J gene TRBJ2-7, with a weak D call TRBD1 (8 bases). The V end was cut by 1 base, the J end by 6 bases, with 19 bases between. The CDR3 has 16 amino acids. The germline gives CDR1 LGHDT, CDR2 YNNKEL (reference sequence). In DNA, the CDR3 is TGTGCCAGCAGCCAAGTGACAACAGGGGGGGACGGCGAGCAGTACTTC. It translates to CASSQVTTGGDGEQYF.

This sequence joins TRBV5-1 and TRBJ2-2; 9 nucleotides align to TRBD1. The germline V gene encodes CDR1 SGHRS and CDR2 YFSETQ. With V trimmed by 4 bases and J by 7 bases, 8 bases remained unmatched. CDR3 length: 15 residues. The CDR3 is CASSPQQGAGGELFF. The CDR3 coding sequence is TGCGCCAGCAGCCCACAACAGGGGGCAGGCGGGGAGCTGTTTTTT.

This chain joins TRBV18 and TRBJ2-2; D may be TRBD2 (6 bases). Germline V gene data show CDR1 as KGHSH and CDR2 as LQKENI. The CDR3 has 15 residues. The V gene lost 4 bases and the J gene lost 7 bases, with 16 bases spanning the gap. The CDR3 spells CASSRRELRDGELFF. DNA for the CDR3: TGTGCCAGCTCACGGAGGGAGCTGAGGGACGGGGAGCTGTTTTTT.

This clone was seen at least ten times. The V call is TRBV4-2, the J call TRBJ2-6, with D perhaps TRBD2 (6 bases). Deletions cut 0 bases from V and 0 bases from J, with 15 bases between. The germline V gene has CDR1 LGHNA and CDR2 YNFKEQ. CDR3 length: 19 amino acids. CDR3 nucleotide sequence: TGTGCCAGCAGCCAAGAGAAGGGAGGCGACTCCTCTGGGGCCAACGTCCTGACTTTC. Translating it yields CASSQEKGGDSSGANVLTF.

This chain joins TRBV7-9 and TRBJ1-2; D possibly corresponds to TRBD1 (6 bases). CDR1 SEHNR and CDR2 FQNEAQ come from the germline V gene (reference sequence). The CDR3 runs to 13 residues. The V end was cut by 7 bases, the J end by 4 bases, with 13 bases between. The CDR3: CASTDGQRYGYTF. CDR3 in DNA: TGTGCCAGCACCGACGGACAGCGCTATGGCTACACCTTC.

V gene TRBV7-9 combines with J gene TRBJ1-2; TRBD1 agrees at 11 bases. J lost 4 bases, V lost 1 base, and 2 bases had no gene match. Germline CDR1 is SEHNR and CDR2 is FQNEAQ (reference sequence). The CDR3 spans 15 residues. CDR3 coding DNA: TGTGCCAGCAGCTTAGTAGGGACAGGGGGCTATGGCTACACCTTC. Protein product: CASSLVGTGGYGYTF.

J is TRBJ2-7 and V is TRBV6-1; TRBD2 matches at 10 bases. The CDR3 length is 17 residues. CDR1 is MNHNS, CDR2 SASEGT, per germline. The junction had 8 bases not matched to a gene; V was cut back by 0 bases and J by 3 bases. The CDR3 loop reads CASSEARTSGQFYEQYF. CDR3 nucleotide sequence: TGTGCCAGCAGTGAAGCGAGGACTAGCGGACAGTTCTACGAGCAGTACTTC.

This chain connects TRBV9 to TRBJ2-3; 7 nucleotides agree with TRBD2. The J segment lost 0 bases and the V segment lost 0 bases, leaving 7 bases of the junction unmatched. The CDR3 sequence is 17 residues long. CDR1 and CDR2 (germline): SGDLS, YYNGEE. In nucleotides, the CDR3 is TGTGCCAGCAGCGTAGGATTTTGGCGGGAGAGCACAGATACGCAGTATTTT. Residues: CASSVGFWRESTDTQYF.

The chain's CDR3 is CASSSQAPGQGHTEAFF. CDR3 bases: TGTGCCAGCAGCTCCCAAGCGCCGGGACAGGGTCACACTGAAGCTTTCTTT. The J gene is TRBJ1-1, the V gene TRBV7-6; 9 nucleotides align to TRBD1. The V gene end was trimmed by 4 bases and the J gene end by 3 bases; junction bases not matched to a gene: 12. This CDR3 has 17 residues. The germline gives CDR1 SGHVS, CDR2 FNYEAQ.

V and J are TRBV6-5 and TRBJ1-4; 8 positions match TRBD1. Germline CDR1 is MNHEY and CDR2 is SVGAGI. The CDR3 extends over 14 amino acids. The junction had 7 bases not matched to a gene; V was cut back by 6 bases and J by 7 bases. The CDR3 DNA reads TGTGCCAGCAGCCGTCAGGGGGCGAGTGAAAAACTGTTTTTT. It specifies CASSRQGASEKLFF.

The CDR3 DNA sequence: TGTGCCAGCTCACCGGCAGGGGGCAGGGAGACCCAGTACTTC. As protein: CASSPAGGRETQYF. The gene calls are TRBV18 and TRBJ2-5; 8 nucleotides agree with TRBD1. Germline values: CDR1 KGHSH, CDR2 LQKENI. J lost 5 bases, V lost 3 bases, and 5 bases had no gene match. CDR3 length equals 14 residues.